The rows below give T cell receptor beta chains drawn from one sample of a study of T-cell memory formation after mild COVID-19. TCRdb fed the 5' RACE reads into MiXCR, producing one record per CDR3 protein. The data hold 450,000 to 700,000 distinct CDR3 sequences, with 18% observed a single time. Sequences were obtained from PBMCs or a T cell subset sorted from them (not recorded which). The receptors stem from an adult woman who had mild COVID-19 (a few samples of this study predate the infection). Cell type and time point are not known. The CDR3 runs from the conserved cysteine through the conserved F or W. The D gene is left open where the match is weak. Rows may omit the clone size; those that give it use once, few, many or a size class.

TRBV6-5	TRBD1	NA	TRBJ2-5	CASSYGGQGGETQYF	TGTGCCAGCAGTTACGGGGGACAGGGGGGAGAGACCCAGTACTTC
TRBV6-5	NA	few	TRBJ1-1	CASSYDLRNTEAFF	TGTGCCAGCAGTTACGATCTGAGGAACACTGAAGCTTTCTTT
TRBV7-2	NA	many	TRBJ2-7	CASTSDYEQYF	TGTGCCAGCACCTCTGACTACGAGCAGTACTTC
TRBV7-3	NA	NA	TRBJ2-1	CASSEGLGGFNEQFF	TGTGCCAGCAGCGAAGGACTAGGGGGGTTTAATGAGCAGTTCTTC
TRBV6-4	TRBD2	few	TRBJ2-1	CASPGGYNEQFF	TGTGCCAGCCCGGGAGGATACAATGAGCAGTTCTTC
TRBV4-1	NA	NA	TRBJ2-7	CASSQTTTAYEQYF	TGCGCCAGCAGCCAGACAACCACCGCCTACGAGCAGTACTTC
TRBV2	NA	NA	TRBJ1-5	CASSAGQGYGPQHF	TGTGCCAGCAGTGCCGGCCAGGGGTATGGGCCCCAGCATTTT
TRBV27	NA	NA	TRBJ2-5	CASSLLGHEETEYF	TGTGCCAGCAGTTTATTGGGACATGAAGAGACCGAGTACTTC
TRBV19	NA	few	TRBJ2-7	CASSIQRRSYEQYF	TGTGCCAGTAGTATTCAGCGCCGCTCCTACGAGCAGTACTTC
TRBV6-2/TRBV6-3	TRBD2	NA	TRBJ2-2	CASKLGRGRLAGPTGELFF	TGTGCCAGCAAGTTAGGGAGGGGAAGACTAGCGGGACCCACCGGGGAGCTGTTTTTT
TRBV9	NA	few	TRBJ2-7	CASSVALMPGEQYF	TGTGCCAGCAGCGTAGCTTTGATGCCTGGGGAGCAGTACTTC
TRBV2	TRBD1	NA	TRBJ2-5	CASSDRGTLASQYF	TGTGCCAGCAGTGACAGGGGGACCCTCGCGTCCCAGTACTTC
TRBV4-3	NA	few	TRBJ2-3	CASSQEFRTGTDTQYF	TGCGCCAGCAGCCAAGAGTTCCGGACAGGCACAGATACGCAGTATTTT
TRBV5-6	NA	NA	TRBJ1-5	CASSLAHSNQPQHF	TGTGCCAGCAGCTTGGCTCATTCTAATCAGCCCCAGCATTTT
TRBV4-3	NA	once	TRBJ2-7	CASSQELGNLIYEQYF	TGCGCCAGCAGCCAAGAACTGGGGAACTTGATCTACGAGCAGTACTTC
TRBV4-3	NA	few	TRBJ2-7	CASSQVEGGRADEQYF	TGCGCCAGCAGCCAAGTCGAGGGGGGGAGGGCCGACGAGCAGTACTTC
TRBV5-4	NA	many	TRBJ1-5	CASSLGGSSNQPQHF	TGTGCCAGCAGCTTGGGAGGTTCAAGCAATCAGCCCCAGCATTTT
TRBV6-1	NA	few	TRBJ1-1	CASPTEKAGGAFF	TGTGCCAGCCCTACAGAGAAGGCCGGAGGGGCTTTCTTT
TRBV20-1	NA	NA	TRBJ1-2	CSARWEISYGYTF	TGCAGTGCTAGATGGGAGATTTCCTATGGCTACACCTTC
TRBV2	TRBD1	NA	TRBJ2-3	CASSEDRGNTDTQYF	TGTGCCAGCAGCGAGGACAGGGGTAACACAGATACGCAGTATTTT
TRBV20-1	NA	NA	TRBJ2-7	CSAIRASEQYF	TGCAGTGCTATCCGGGCCTCCGAGCAGTACTTC
TRBV4-1	NA	few	TRBJ1-4	CASSPQGPEEKLFF	TGCGCCAGCAGCCCACAGGGTCCGGAAGAAAAACTGTTTTTT
TRBV7-6	TRBD2	few	TRBJ2-7	CASSSSGLSYEQYF	TGTGCCAGCAGCTCTAGCGGTCTCTCCTACGAGCAGTACTTC
TRBV9	TRBD2	few	TRBJ2-1	CASSVASGGYDEQFF	TGTGCCAGCAGCGTAGCTAGCGGCGGGTACGATGAGCAGTTCTTC
TRBV12-3/TRBV12-4	TRBD2	few	TRBJ2-5	CASSSGLAEVQYF	TGTGCCAGCAGCTCGGGACTAGCGGAGGTCCAGTACTTC
TRBV4-1	TRBD1	few	TRBJ2-7	CASSQEGAGGRYEQYF	TGCGCCAGCAGCCAAGAAGGGGCAGGGGGCAGGTACGAGCAGTACTTC
TRBV5-1	TRBD2	NA	TRBJ2-1	CASSPGLASEQFF	TGCGCCAGCAGCCCGGGACTAGCTAGCGAGCAGTTCTTC
TRBV15	NA	few	TRBJ1-2	CATSRDQGGYTF	TGTGCCACCAGCAGAGATCAAGGCGGCTACACCTTC
TRBV4-3	NA	NA	TRBJ2-2	CASSHGSGGGELFF	TGCGCCAGCAGCCATGGGTCCGGCGGCGGGGAGCTGTTTTTT
TRBV4-1	TRBD1	NA	TRBJ2-1	CASSPTGTGINEQFF	TGCGCCAGCAGCCCTACCGGGACAGGGATCAATGAGCAGTTCTTC
TRBV5-1	NA	few	TRBJ2-1	CASSGARSFRNEQFF	TGCGCCAGCAGCGGGGCCAGATCCTTTAGGAATGAGCAGTTCTTC
TRBV4-3	TRBD2	many	TRBJ2-5	CASSQNLLAGRRYF	TGCGCCAGCAGCCAAAACTTACTAGCGGGAAGGAGGTACTTC
TRBV7-3	TRBD2	NA	TRBJ2-3	CASSRTSSGGFTDTQYF	TGTGCCAGCAGCCGTACATCTAGCGGGGGTTTCACAGATACGCAGTATTTT
TRBV7-9	TRBD2	few	TRBJ2-3	CASSLREGLAGPNTDTQYF	TGTGCCAGCAGCTTACGCGAAGGACTAGCGGGACCTAACACAGATACGCAGTATTTT
TRBV27	TRBD1	few	TRBJ1-5	CASSWGGQQQPQHF	TGTGCCAGCAGTTGGGGGGGACAGCAACAGCCCCAGCATTTT
TRBV5-5	TRBD1	few	TRBJ1-5	CASSWGQLSNQPQHF	TGTGCCAGCAGCTGGGGACAGCTTAGCAATCAGCCCCAGCATTTT
TRBV6-6	NA	few	TRBJ1-4	CASSYRDPNEKLFF	TGTGCCAGCAGTTACAGGGACCCTAATGAAAAACTGTTTTTT
TRBV21-1	NA	few	TRBJ1-1	CASSKGRATEAFF	TGTGCCAGCAGCAAAGGTCGTGCGACTGAAGCTTTCTTT
TRBV12-3/TRBV12-4	TRBD2	few	TRBJ2-2	CASSKAGSNTGELFF	TGTGCCAGCAGTAAAGCGGGATCGAACACCGGGGAGCTGTTTTTT
TRBV7-9	NA	NA	TRBJ1-1	CASTTGLGAFF	TGTGCCAGCACCACAGGGTTAGGAGCTTTCTTT
TRBV7-2	NA	NA	TRBJ2-7	CASSPRRAGSYEQYF	TGTGCCAGCAGCCCCCGCAGGGCCGGCTCCTACGAGCAGTACTTC
TRBV7-8	TRBD2	few	TRBJ2-7	CASSSRSWAGGEQYF	TGTGCCAGCAGCTCCCGGAGCTGGGCGGGAGGCGAGCAGTACTTC
TRBV7-6	TRBD2	few	TRBJ2-2	CASSLELAGGAAGELFF	TGTGCCAGCAGCTTAGAACTAGCGGGAGGGGCGGCCGGGGAGCTGTTTTTT